Below, 6 T cell receptor beta chains from the same sample are listed, as sequenced in a study of blood T cell repertoires in COVID-19. Profiling relied on immunoSEQ multiplex PCR, and the TCRdb table lists in-frame clones only, not all of them. Of roughly 140,000 clones listed, roughly 88% were seen once; the top ten hold more than 8.5%. The specimen was peripheral blood. Every receptor here comes from a man between 60 and 75 years old with active or convalescent COVID-19.

The chain recombines TRBV11-3 with TRBJ2-1, with 14 bases fitting TRBD2. Germline-derived CDR1 and CDR2 are SGHNT and YENEEA. The CDR3 is made up of 17 amino acids. V shed 5 bases and J 4 bases; nucleotides not matched to a gene: 7. CDR3 coding DNA: TGTGCCAGCAGCCCTCGAGGGACTAGCGGGGGTTACAATGAGCAGTTCTTC. This sequence encodes CASSPRGTSGGYNEQFF.

The gene calls are TRBV11-3 and TRBJ2-7, with TRBD2 matching 7 bases. Looked up from germline, CDR1 is SGHNT and CDR2 is YENEEA. CDR3 length: 15 residues. Trimming cost V 4 bases and J 3 bases; bases outside gene matches: 9. CDR3 in amino acids: CASSSGGSRDYEQYF. The DNA of the CDR3 is TGTGCCAGCAGCTCCGGGGGGTCCAGGGACTACGAGCAGTACTTC.

J is TRBJ2-7 and V is TRBV2, with D possibly TRBD2 on 6 matching bases. Germline V CDR1 and CDR2: SNHLY, FYNNEI. Trimming removed 6 bases at V and 3 bases at J, with 15 bases between. This CDR3 contains 14 residues. The CDR3 bases are TGTGCCAGCAGGGGAGGTACGGCCCTCTACGAGCAGTACTTC. Amino acid sequence: CASRGGTALYEQYF.

The gene calls are TRBV7-2 and TRBJ2-2; D remains unclear. Germline values: CDR1 SGHTA, CDR2 FQGNSA. Trimming removed 5 bases from V and 3 bases from J, with 13 bases in between. This CDR3 contains 15 residues. CDR3 amino acids: CASSPLTGDTGELFF. The DNA of the CDR3 is TGTGCCAGCAGCCCACTGACTGGAGACACCGGGGAGCTGTTTTTT.

The chain joins TRBV5-4 to TRBJ2-7, with TRBD1 identical over 8 bases. The length of the CDR3 is 15 residues. Germline V lookup: CDR1 SGHNT, CDR2 YYREEE (reference sequence). V lost 4 bases and J lost 3; bases outside the gene matches: 9. The CDR3 loop reads CASSRGDRGSYEQYF. The CDR3 region has the DNA TGTGCCAGCAGCCGAGGAGACAGGGGCAGCTACGAGCAGTACTTC.

This clone was seen a single time. The CDR3, as DNA: TGTGCCAGCAGTCCCGGGGGGGTGAACACTGAAGCTTTCTTT. This sequence encodes CASSPGGVNTEAFF. The chain employs TRBV6-4 and TRBJ1-1, with D possibly matching TRBD1 (5 bases). The germline CDR1 and CDR2 sequences are MRHNA and SNTAGT. V lost 5 bases and J lost 0, with 10 bases in between. CDR3 length equals 14 residues.